Included here is one T cell receptor beta chain sequence, with context. Its specificity is not known. This specimen belongs to a study of cytomegalovirus exposure and HLA in healthy donors. Study summary: Genotyping of 400 or so donors showed that 80% to 85% belonged to the Caucasian-associated ancestry cluster.

Primers included in the PCR were 60 Vbeta and 13 Jbeta primers. The repertoire was sequenced with immunoSEQ multiplex PCR; TCRdb's copy has only in-frame clones and lacks some. The repertoire holds some 96,000 clones, approximately 76% seen once, with about 2% in the top ten. Study findings and constraints: 87-base-pair reads could not separate some V segments, including TRBV6-2 and TRBV6-3. In vitro checks showed that a few CMV-associated chains really do target CMV antigens.

V gave up 2 bases and J gave up 6 bases, with 7 bases separating them. Germline CDR1 reads SGHVS; CDR2 reads FQNEAQ. CDR3 size: 13 residues. The chain has TRBV7-8 and TRBJ2-2; D call uncertain. This clonotype was sampled from a man in his forties in good health and CMV-seronegative. Sequencing was carried out using PBMCs. CDR3 sequence: CASSLSFSGELFF. The CDR3 bases are TGTGCCAGCAGCTTATCGTTTTCCGGGGAGCTGTTTTTT.